One and the same sample provided the 30 T cell receptor beta chains below, sequenced in a study of regulatory T cells in long-lasting Graves disease. Relying on iRepertoire HTBI primers and Arm-PCR of CDR3 regions, the team built TCR beta libraries. TCRdb reprocessed the multiplex PCR reads via MiXCR and lists one record per CDR3 protein. This repertoire shows some 490,000 distinct CDR3 sequences, around 13% found once; its top ten account for 8% to 10%. Sample time point: newly diagnosed GD, antithyroid drugs for less than 3 months. Following extraction of RNA from PBMCs, that RNA was used to make the TCR library. The data also belong to a second study, concerning T cells in Graves' hyperthyroidism and ophthalmopathy.

Sequencing was performed on peripheral blood mononuclear cells (PBMCs), taken at new diagnosis, from a patient treated with antithyroid drugs. These TCRs come from a woman aged 30 to 39 with Graves disease.

This clonotype was found a few times. The rearrangement uses TRBV12-3 or TRBV12-4 and TRBJ2-1; the match to TRBD2 covers 12 bases. The CDR3 covers 14 residues. The trim removed 7 bases at V and 6 bases at J, leaving 4 bases unmatched. The CDR3 bases are TGTGCCAGCAAGACTAGCGGGAGTGGCAATGAGCAGTTCTTC. The encoded protein is CASKTSGSGNEQFF.

In this sample, this clonotype turned up a few times. The chain joins TRBV28 to TRBJ2-7, with TRBD1 matching over 10 bases. Per the germline V gene, CDR1 is MDHEN and CDR2 is SYDVKM. V lost 6 bases to trimming and J lost 2 bases; unmatched junction nucleotides: 7. CDR3 length: 15 residues. The CDR3 spells CASSHDGQGAYEQYF. CDR3 sequence (DNA): TGTGCCAGCAGCCACGACGGACAGGGGGCCTACGAGCAGTACTTC.

In its sample, this clonotype was seen many times. The CDR3 reads CSATWAIGETEAFF. The CDR3, as DNA: TGCAGTGCTACTTGGGCGATAGGGGAGACTGAAGCTTTCTTT. The V gene is TRBV20-1, the J gene TRBJ1-1, with a weak D call TRBD1 (5 bases). The CDR3 is made up of 14 amino acids. CDR1 is DFQATT, CDR2 SNEGSKA, per germline (reference sequence). Trimming took 4 bases from V and 5 from J, leaving 17 bases between them.

This clonotype has ten or more counts. The chain employs TRBV5-8 and TRBJ2-5; maybe TRBD2 (5 bases). Germline V gene data show CDR1 as SGHTS and CDR2 as YDEGEE. The CDR3 sequence is 15 residues long. V dropped 6 bases and J dropped 5 bases, with 20 bases sitting between them. The CDR3 here is CASTPSRGFVETQYF. The CDR3 nucleotides are TGTGCCAGCACCCCGAGTCGGGGTTTCGTCGAGACCCAGTACTTC.

This clonotype has ten or more counts. The chain couples TRBV28 to TRBJ2-4; D perhaps matches TRBD2 (6 bases). This CDR3 has 18 residues. Germline assignment: CDR1 MDHEN and CDR2 SYDVKM. V was shortened by 2 bases and J by 5 bases, with 22 bases between the two germline ends. The CDR3 nucleotides are TGTGCCAGCAGTTTACGTTCTAGCAGGAGGGCCATGGAAAACATTCAGTACTTC. This codes for CASSLRSSRRAMENIQYF.

This clonotype has a count of ten or more. This rearrangement joins TRBV11-2 to TRBJ2-1; possibly TRBD1 for D (6 bases). Germline V gene sequence: CDR1 SGHAT, CDR2 FQNNGV. CDR3 length equals 13 residues. Deletions cut 1 base from V and 8 bases from J, with 9 bases between. In DNA, the CDR3 is TGTGCCAGCAGCTTAGGGACAGCGTATGAGCAGTTCTTC. Translation: CASSLGTAYEQFF.

This clonotype was detected ten times or more. CDR3 in amino acids: CASSLLRGRGTEAFF. The CDR3 DNA reads as TGTGCCAGCAGCTTGCTGAGGGGTAGGGGCACTGAAGCTTTCTTT. The rearrangement joins TRBV5-6 to TRBJ1-1, with D possibly being TRBD1 (5 bases). The germline V gene encodes CDR1 SGHDT and CDR2 YYEEEE. Trimming removed 1 base from V and 4 bases from J, with 14 bases in between. The CDR3 runs to 15 residues.

This sequence joins TRBV28 and TRBJ1-4, with D unresolved. The CDR3 extends over 12 amino acids. V was cut by 7 bases and J by 5 bases, with 8 bases left in between. Germline assignment: CDR1 MDHEN and CDR2 SYDVKM. CDR3 nucleotide sequence: TGTGCCAGCATCGGTTACAATGAAAAACTGTTTTTT. This sequence encodes CASIGYNEKLFF.

The V gene is TRBV5-1, the J gene TRBJ2-1, with a weak D call TRBD2 (6 bases). This CDR3 contains 13 residues. Looked up from germline, CDR1 is SGHRS and CDR2 is YFSETQ. Trimming cost V 2 bases and J 9 bases, with 12 bases left between them. For the CDR3, the DNA is TGCGCCAGCAGCTTTGATGGACTAACTGAGCAGTTCTTC. This translates into CASSFDGLTEQFF.

This clonotype was counted many times. This chain links TRBV10-3 with TRBJ2-6, with D maybe TRBD2 (6 bases). The germline gives CDR1 ENHRY, CDR2 SYGVKD. This CDR3 has 16 residues. V lost 3 bases, J lost 1 base, and 10 bases lay in between. CDR3 nucleotide sequence: TGTGCCATCAGTGACGGAGGGACTTCTGGGGCCAACGTCCTGACTTTC. Its protein product is CAISDGGTSGANVLTF.

The V and J genes are TRBV6-1 and TRBJ2-5; a weak D match, TRBD1 (6 bases). The V end lost 2 bases, the J end lost 4 bases, and 14 bases lay between the germline ends. CDR1 and CDR2 (germline): MNHNS, SASEGT. The length of the CDR3 is 15 residues. CDR3 sequence: CASSEYRESTETQYF. CDR3 bases: TGTGCCAGCAGTGAATACAGGGAGAGTACAGAGACCCAGTACTTC.

This clonotype was picked up many times. The rearrangement uses TRBV14 and TRBJ1-1; D is unresolved. Looked up from germline, CDR1 is SGHDN and CDR2 is FVKESK. V was shortened by 2 bases and J by 7 bases, with 23 bases between the two germline ends. The CDR3 length is 17 residues. The DNA for the CDR3 is TGTGCCAGCAGCCAATTCGGGCAGGTCGTAGGTCAGAGTGAAGCTTTCTTT. Residues: CASSQFGQVVGQSEAFF.

This clonotype was seen repeatedly, ten times or more. The rearrangement uses TRBV2 and TRBJ1-6; D unclear. Germline lookup yields CDR1 SNHLY and CDR2 FYNNEI. CDR3 length: 13 amino acids. Trimming left V 6 bases short and J 6 bases short, with 9 bases between. The CDR3 here is CASRVAVNSPLHF. CDR3 DNA sequence: TGTGCCAGCAGGGTGGCTGTTAATTCACCCCTCCACTTT.

This clonotype came up many times. The chain combines TRBV7-2 with TRBJ2-1; unclear D gene. CDR3 length: 12 residues. Germline CDR1 reads SGHTA; CDR2 reads FQGNSA. Between the trimmed V and J ends, which lost 3 bases and 10 bases, there was a span of 10 bases. The CDR3 nucleotides are TGTGCCAGCAGCTTCATGCTCCAGGAGCAGTTCTTC. Its translation: CASSFMLQEQFF. The variable domain in full, with the rest retrieved from reference TRBV7-2 and TRBJ2-1, is GAGVSQSPSNKVTEKGKDVELRCDPISGHTALYWYRQSLGQGLEFLIYFQGNSAPDKSGLPSDRFSAERTGGSVSTLTIQRTQQEDSAVYLCASSFMLQEQFFGPGTRLTVL.

A word on this clonotype: This clone may be a read error of a much larger clone one base away. A read error is likely, as this CDR3 ends without the conserved phenylalanine or tryptophan. The chain links TRBV28 to TRBJ1-1, with no clear D. CDR3 length: 12 amino acids. Per the germline V gene, CDR1 is MDHEN and CDR2 is SYDVKM. The V end was cut by 4 bases, the J end by 5 bases, with 8 bases between. The CDR3: CASSYRETEAFL. In nucleotides, the CDR3 is TGTGCCAGCAGTTACCGGGAGACTGAAGCTTTCCTT.

In its sample, this clonotype was seen many times. The chain employs TRBV7-3 and TRBJ2-3; D could derive from TRBD1 or TRBD2 (5 bases each). CDR1 and CDR2 (germline): SGHTA, FQGTGA. The CDR3 contains 13 residues. V gave up 5 bases and J gave up 4 bases, with 10 bases separating them. Here the CDR3 DNA reads TGTGCCAGCAGCCTCGGGACCCCAGATACGCAGTATTTT. This gives the protein CASSLGTPDTQYF.

The sample holds many counts of this clonotype. The chain joins TRBV19 to TRBJ1-5; no reliable D call. The V gene's germline CDR1 is LNHDA and CDR2 SQIVND (reference sequence). The V gene lost 3 bases and the J gene lost 0 bases, with 18 bases spanning the gap. CDR3 length: 18 residues. The CDR3 DNA reads as TGTGCCAGTAGTATCGGGCTGGGGAGGATCTATAGCAATCAGCCCCAGCATTTT. This gives the protein CASSIGLGRIYSNQPQHF.

The V call is TRBV7-2, the J call TRBJ2-3; 7 bases are a match to TRBD2. The CDR3 extends over 17 amino acids. CDR1 SGHTA and CDR2 FQGNSA come from the germline V gene. The trim removed 5 bases at V and 0 bases at J, leaving 11 bases unmatched. CDR3 in amino acids: CASSLQPSGASTDTQYF. Written as DNA, the CDR3 is TGTGCCAGCAGCCTTCAACCTAGCGGAGCTAGCACAGATACGCAGTATTTT.

This clonotype came up many times. The chain is built from TRBV7-9 and TRBJ1-2; D gene unclear. Germline-derived CDR1 and CDR2 are SEHNR and FQNEAQ (reference sequence). Deletions cut 4 bases from V and 1 base from J, with 10 bases between. This CDR3 comprises 14 residues. The CDR3 spells CASSSGRHNYGYTF. CDR3 coding DNA: TGTGCCAGCAGCTCAGGACGGCATAACTATGGCTACACCTTC.

This clonotype was detected ten times or more. V and J are TRBV6-5 and TRBJ1-3; D unresolved. CDR3 length: 16 amino acids. Trimming removed 0 bases from V and 3 bases from J, with 12 bases in between. The germline gives CDR1 MNHEY, CDR2 SVGAGI. CDR3 sequence (DNA): TGTGCCAGCAGTTACTCGTCATTAGGTCTTGGAAACACCATATATTTT. It codes for CASSYSSLGLGNTIYF.

This clonotype showed up many times. The chain is built from TRBV28 and TRBJ1-5, with D tentatively TRBD1 (5 bases). Germline V gene sequence: CDR1 MDHEN, CDR2 SYDVKM. CDR3 length equals 16 residues. V lost 1 base and J 0 bases, leaving 10 bases between the germline ends. CDR3 loop: CASSLSGLGSNQPQHF. CDR3 sequence (DNA): TGTGCCAGCAGTTTATCAGGGTTGGGTAGCAATCAGCCCCAGCATTTT.

The chain uses TRBV18 and TRBJ2-7; a weak D match, TRBD1 (6 bases). From germline, CDR1 is KGHSH and CDR2 LQKENI. The V end lost 1 base, the J end lost 3 bases, and 10 bases lay between the germline ends. The CDR3 extends over 14 amino acids. CDR3: CASSPRRQVYEQYF. Written as DNA, the CDR3 is TGTGCCAGCTCACCACGAAGACAGGTCTACGAGCAGTACTTC.

This clonotype has ten or more counts. The V and J genes are TRBV25-1 and TRBJ1-2, with unresolved D. The CDR3 loop spans 13 amino acids. The germline V gene encodes CDR1 MGHDK and CDR2 SYGVNS. Deletions cut 8 bases from V and 4 bases from J, with 14 bases between. The CDR3 is CASGESAFYGYTF. CDR3 bases: TGTGCCAGCGGGGAATCAGCTTTCTATGGCTACACCTTC.

This clonotype was observed at least ten times. This chain uses TRBV6-5 with TRBJ1-1; D remains ambiguous. The CDR3 contains 14 residues. Trimming cost V 2 bases and J 4 bases, with 11 bases left between them. Germline lookup yields CDR1 MNHEY and CDR2 SVGAGI. The CDR3 protein is CASSYRIVSTEAFF. The DNA for the CDR3 is TGTGCCAGCAGTTACCGGATTGTGAGCACTGAAGCTTTCTTT.

This clonotype has at least ten counts. V and J are TRBV19 and TRBJ2-5; 12 nucleotides agree with TRBD2. CDR1 is LNHDA, CDR2 SQIVND, per germline (reference sequence). V was clipped by 3 bases and J by 5 bases; unmatched bases: 4. This CDR3 region has 15 residues. CDR3 loop: CASSMTGTSGETQYF. For the CDR3, the DNA is TGTGCCAGTAGTATGACCGGGACTAGCGGGGAGACCCAGTACTTC.

Points on this clonotype: This may be a read error: a much more frequent sequence differs by one nucleotide. This sequence joins TRBV2 and TRBJ1-5, with D possibly matching TRBD1 (6 bases). V gave up 6 bases and J gave up 2 bases, with 8 bases separating them. Germline CDR1 reads SNHLY; CDR2 reads FYNNEI. The CDR3 spans 13 residues. The CDR3 region is CASRKGGNQPQHF. Here the CDR3 DNA reads TGTGCCAGCAGGAAGGGGGGCAATCAGCCCCAGCATTTT.

This clonotype was picked up many times. This chain's CDR3 is CASSRSGADYNEQFF. The CDR3 coding sequence is TGTGCCAGCAGTCGTAGTGGAGCGGATTACAATGAGCAGTTCTTC. The chain couples TRBV5-5 to TRBJ2-1; possibly TRBD2 for D (5 bases). Germline lookup yields CDR1 SGHKS and CDR2 YYEKEE (reference sequence). CDR3 length equals 15 residues. Trimming stripped 5 bases from V and 4 bases from J, with 16 bases between. The full variable domain, rest sourced from reference TRBV5-5 and TRBJ2-1, is DAGVTQSPTHLIKTRGQQVTLRCSPISGHKSVSWYQQVLGQGPQFIFQYYEKEERGRGNFPDRFSARQFPNYSSELNVNALLLGDSALYLCASSRSGADYNEQFFGPGTRLTVL.

This clonotype was seen ten or more times. This chain joins TRBV12-3 or TRBV12-4 and TRBJ2-3; 11 nucleotides match TRBD2. The CDR3 is 18 residues long. V lost 6 bases to trimming and J lost 2 bases; unmatched junction nucleotides: 13. CDR3 nucleotide sequence: TGTGCCAGCAGGCCGCCGGGGGGGGGACTAGCGGACACAGATACGCAGTATTTT. As protein: CASRPPGGGLADTDTQYF.

The sample holds many counts of this clonotype. The rearrangement joins TRBV28 to TRBJ2-1; 13 bases fit TRBD2. After removal of 7 bases from V and 8 bases from J, the junction contained 8 bases not matched to a gene. Germline CDR1 MDHEN, CDR2 SYDVKM. This CDR3 has 15 residues. CDR3 coding DNA: TGTGCCAGCATGTTACTAGCGGGAGGGCCGGATGAGCAGTTCTTC. Protein: CASMLLAGGPDEQFF.

There are many counts of this clonotype. The gene calls are TRBV2 and TRBJ1-3; a weak D match, TRBD1 (5 bases). The germline V gene has CDR1 SNHLY and CDR2 FYNNEI. The V gene lost 6 bases and the J gene lost 0 bases, with 9 bases spanning the gap. The CDR3 is 14 amino acids. For the CDR3, the DNA is TGTGCCAGCAGGGCGGGACTCTCTGGAAACACCATATATTTT. Its translation is CASRAGLSGNTIYF.